The T cell receptor (beta chain) described here comes from a study of long-term antiretroviral therapy in people with HIV. The germline V and J ends were trimmed by 3 bases and 4 bases, with 16 bases remaining between them. Germline CDR1 is SGHRS and CDR2 is YFSETQ. The CDR3 has 15 amino acids. Survey-level resolution applied to immunoSEQ assay v3.0. Produced via immunoSEQ multiplex PCR; TCRdb's table is partial and in-frame only. The table has roughly 19,000 clones, roughly 83% seen once; the top ten hold approximately 8.8%. This clone appeared a single time. The specimen was unsorted PBMCs, collected 1.2 years after starting antiretroviral therapy. This rearrangement joins TRBV5-1 to TRBJ2-5; D may be TRBD2 (6 bases). The TCR originated in a woman between 35 and 50 years old with HIV. The CDR3 DNA reads as TGCGCCAGCAGCTCCCAACTAGCCATAGGAGAGACCCAGTACTTC. Its translation is CASSSQLAIGETQYF.